The present T cell receptor (beta chain) was sequenced within a study of Ad26.COV2.S vaccination and SARS-CoV-2 variants. Study as a whole: Donor was one of the participants in the Ad26.COV2.S arm of the COV1001 trial.

Trimming pared 3 bases from V and 3 bases from J, leaving 5 bases between. Germline V gene lookup returns CDR1 SQVTM and CDR2 ANQGSEA. This CDR3 region has 11 residues. Treatment defined: roughly 19 received Ad26.COV2.S at low or high dose, single or two shots; about 5 received placebo; per-sample allocation not given. Vaccine and placebo recipients were sampled on day 63 after the first injection. Measured with immunoSEQ multiplex PCR; TCRdb has only the in-frame clones, and not every one. The table shows some 250,000 clones, with around nine tenths occurring only once. This TCR came from a person aged 18-65 years who received the Ad26.COV2.S COVID-19 vaccine or a placebo. The rearrangement joins TRBV29-1 to TRBJ1-1; D possibly corresponds to TRBD1 (5 bases). The material sequenced was peripheral blood, taken in a trial of Ad26.COV2.S vaccine versus placebo. The CDR3 region is CSVEGDTEAFF. The CDR3, as DNA: TGCAGCGTTGAGGGGGACACTGAAGCTTTCTTT. Full variable domain (missing parts from reference TRBV29-1 and TRBJ1-1): SAVISQKPSRDICQRGTSLTIQCQVDSQVTMMFWYRQQPGQSLTLIATANQGSEATYESGFVIDKFPISRPNLTFSTLTVSNMSPEDSSIYLCSVEGDTEAFFGQGTRLTVV.